This TCR beta chain comes out of a study of T cell responses to AZD1222 COVID-19 vaccine. The CDR3 has 14 amino acids. The V end was cut by 1 base, the J end by 2 bases, with 8 bases between. The germline CDR1 and CDR2 sequences are SGHDT and YYEEEE. This table comes from immunoSEQ multiplex PCR, and its TCRdb copy is limited to in-frame clones, with some not included. The sample includes 150,000 or so clones, 90% seen only once; the top ten take about 19%. This material consisted of peripheral blood, taken on day 0 of AZD1222 vaccination. This chain uses TRBV5-6 with TRBJ2-3; D is uncertain. This clonotype originated in an adult in good health. This chain's CDR3 is CASSLRRYTDTQYF. The DNA for the CDR3 is TGTGCCAGCAGCTTGAGGCGGTACACAGATACGCAGTATTTT.